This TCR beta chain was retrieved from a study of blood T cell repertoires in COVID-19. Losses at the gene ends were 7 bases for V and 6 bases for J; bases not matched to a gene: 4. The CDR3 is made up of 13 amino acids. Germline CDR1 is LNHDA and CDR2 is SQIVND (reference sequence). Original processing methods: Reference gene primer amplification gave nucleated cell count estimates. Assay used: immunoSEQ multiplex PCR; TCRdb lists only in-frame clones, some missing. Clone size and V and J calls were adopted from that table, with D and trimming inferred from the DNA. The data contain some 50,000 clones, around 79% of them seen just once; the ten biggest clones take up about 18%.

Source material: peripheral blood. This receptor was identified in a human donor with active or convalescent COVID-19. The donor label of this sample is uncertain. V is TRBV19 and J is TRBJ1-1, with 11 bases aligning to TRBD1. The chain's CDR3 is CASKDRGHAEAFF. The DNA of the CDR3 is TGTGCCAGTAAGGACAGGGGGCATGCTGAAGCTTTCTTT. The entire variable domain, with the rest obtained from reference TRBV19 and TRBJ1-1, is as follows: DGGITQSPKYLFRKEGQNVTLSCEQNLNHDAMYWYRQDPGQGLRLIYYSQIVNDFQKGDIAEGYSVSREKKESFPLTVTSAQKNPTAFYLCASKDRGHAEAFFGQGTRLTVV.